A single sample gave rise to the 5 T cell receptor beta chains below, sequenced in a study of blood T cell repertoires in COVID-19. The table came from immunoSEQ multiplex PCR; TCRdb's copy has only in-frame clones and leaves some out. The data contain under 300,000 clones, about 80% of them seen just once; the ten biggest clones take up 3.3%. Sequences were obtained from peripheral blood. The source of these receptors is an elderly woman with acute or convalescent COVID-19.

This clone was counted between two and nine times. The chain has TRBV7-2 and TRBJ1-2, with D possibly matching TRBD1 (6 bases). In germline, CDR1 is SGHTA, CDR2 FQGNSA. Trimming left V 1 base short and J 7 bases short, with 16 bases between. This CDR3 has 15 amino acids. Written as DNA, the CDR3 is TGTGCCAGCAGCTTAGGCGACAGGCCTCGGAGTGGCTACACCTTC. Translating gives CASSLGDRPRSGYTF.

The chain employs TRBV11-2 and TRBJ2-1; D uncertain. Germline loops: CDR1 SGHAT, CDR2 FQNNGV. This CDR3 comprises 13 residues. V lost 4 bases and J lost 4, with 8 bases in between. The CDR3: CASSSQLYNEQFF. CDR3 nucleotide sequence: TGTGCCAGCAGCTCCCAACTTTACAATGAGCAGTTCTTC.

The chain is built from TRBV5-4 and TRBJ2-7; the match to TRBD1 covers 9 bases. The CDR3 extends over 14 amino acids. Germline-derived CDR1 and CDR2 are SGHNT and YYREEE (reference sequence). The V and J ends lost 3 bases and 4 bases, in that order; junction bases with no gene match: 5. CDR3 protein: CASSYSGQGYEQYF. The CDR3 coding sequence is TGTGCCAGCAGCTACTCGGGACAGGGTTACGAGCAGTACTTC.

This rearrangement joins TRBV4-2 to TRBJ1-6; 7 bases fit TRBD1. J was trimmed by 4 bases and V by 0 bases; bases with no gene match: 6. In germline, CDR1 is LGHNA, CDR2 YNFKEQ. The CDR3 loop spans 17 amino acids. The CDR3 is CASSQDVRGTYNSPLHF. The DNA of the CDR3 is TGTGCCAGCAGCCAAGATGTCAGGGGGACTTATAATTCACCCCTCCACTTT.

This clone is a singleton in its sample. The chain recombines TRBV5-1 with TRBJ2-1; 8 nucleotides agree with TRBD2. From germline, CDR1 is SGHRS and CDR2 YFSETQ. V shed 2 bases, J shed 4 bases, and the junction held 5 bases outside the gene matches. This CDR3 contains 15 residues. This CDR3 reads CASSLAGVGYNEQFF. The CDR3 DNA reads TGCGCCAGCAGCTTAGCGGGAGTCGGGTACAATGAGCAGTTCTTC. Complete variable domain (other parts from reference TRBV5-1 and TRBJ2-1): KAGVTQTPRYLIKTRGQQVTLSCSPISGHRSVSWYQQTPGQGLQFLFEYFSETQRNKGNFPGRFSGRQFSNSRSEMNVSTLELGDSALYLCASSLAGVGYNEQFFGPGTRLTVL.